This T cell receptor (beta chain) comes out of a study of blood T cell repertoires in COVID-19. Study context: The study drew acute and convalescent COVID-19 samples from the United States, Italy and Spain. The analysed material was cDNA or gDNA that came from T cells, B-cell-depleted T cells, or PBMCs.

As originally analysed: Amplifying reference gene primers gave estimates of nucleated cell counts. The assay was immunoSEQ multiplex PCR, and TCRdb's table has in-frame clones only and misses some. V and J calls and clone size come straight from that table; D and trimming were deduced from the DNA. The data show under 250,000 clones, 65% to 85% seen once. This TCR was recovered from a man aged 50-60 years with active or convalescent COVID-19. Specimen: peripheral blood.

For the CDR3, the DNA is TGTGCCAGCAGCCAAGATCGTCTAGCGGGGGACCTCTCCTACAATGAGCAGTTCTTC. Its protein is CASSQDRLAGDLSYNEQFF. The chain couples TRBV7-8 to TRBJ2-1, with 10 bases lining up with TRBD2. V gave up 5 bases and J gave up 0 bases; unmatched junction bases: 13. The CDR3 runs to 19 residues. CDR1 and CDR2 (germline): SGHVS, FQNEAQ.